The clone carrying this T cell receptor beta chain was detected only a few times. The data originate from a study of patients and donors after allogeneic stem cell transplantation. From the RT-PCR reads, TCRdb called clonotypes with MiXCR, one entry per CDR3 protein. This sample yields 900,000 to 1,000,000 distinct CDR3 sequences, of which about 20% are seen a single time; 5% to 6.5% belongs to the top ten. The germline V gene encodes CDR1 KGHDR and CDR2 SFDVKD. The CDR3 loop spans 13 amino acids. The V end lost 5 bases, the J end lost 4 bases, and 10 bases lay between the germline ends. This chain uses TRBV24-1 with TRBJ2-5, with D unresolved. The sequenced sample was blood, either unsorted or a sorted T cell fraction (not recorded which). The sequence came from a human donor who was either an allogeneic HSCT recipient or a stem cell or donor lymphocyte infusion donor (not recorded which). It is not recorded whose cells these are; they may come from a transplant donor. The CDR3 loop is CATSAPPRETQYF. Written as DNA, the CDR3 is TGTGCCACCAGTGCCCCACCCCGAGAGACCCAGTACTTC.